A single sample is the source of the 5 T cell receptor beta chains below, sequenced in a study of response to subunit inactivated influenza vaccine. TCRdb reanalysed the RT-PCR reads using MiXCR and keeps one entry per CDR3 protein. There are some 550,000 distinct CDR3 sequences in the sample; 20% to 25% occur only once, and around 2.8% lies in the top ten. This sample also belongs to another study, concerning T cells expressing NK-cell markers. This second study says: For TCR beta, cDNA was produced by 5'RACE template switching with UMIs.

The material was CD4+ T cells sorted from PBMCs, obtained 11 to 12 days after vaccination. The origin of the receptors is a man aged 45-65 years who received an inactivated influenza vaccine.

This clonotype was observed a few times. The chain is built from TRBV7-2 and TRBJ2-7; D is unclear. V lost 5 bases and J lost 1, with 15 bases in between. The CDR3 consists of 15 residues. CDR1 is SGHTA, CDR2 FQGNSA, per germline. CDR3 region: CASSPRVSRSYEQYF. CDR3 bases: TGTGCCAGCAGCCCAAGGGTCTCAAGGTCCTACGAGCAGTACTTC.

This clonotype turned up a few times. A read error may produce the germline difference seen at one junction end. The chain uses TRBV5-1 and TRBJ1-2; tentatively, D is TRBD1 (5 bases). The CDR3 spans 16 residues. Germline CDR1 and CDR2: SGHRS and YFSETQ. Here the CDR3 reads CASRLGTGPGRGGYTF. Here the CDR3 DNA reads TGCGCCAGCAGATTGGGTACCGGGCCGGGCCGGGGCGGCTACACCTTC.

The rearrangement uses TRBV20-1 and TRBJ2-7; D uncertain. The V end was cut by 4 bases, the J end by 0 bases, with 10 bases between. The CDR3 loop spans 13 amino acids. The germline V gene encodes CDR1 DFQATT and CDR2 SNEGSKA (reference sequence). CDR3 amino acids: CSAIMSDSYEQYF. The CDR3 DNA reads TGCAGTGCTATCATGAGTGACTCCTACGAGCAGTACTTC.

This clonotype was found many times. The chain employs TRBV5-1 and TRBJ2-7, with 10 bases that match TRBD2. This CDR3 is 14 amino acids long. The V segment lost 3 bases and the J segment 0 bases; nucleotides outside the gene matches: 0. Per the germline V gene, CDR1 is SGHRS and CDR2 is YFSETQ. CDR3 nucleotide sequence: TGCGCCAGCAGCTGGACTAGCGGCTCCTACGAGCAGTACTTC. Protein product: CASSWTSGSYEQYF.

This clonotype came up many times. The V call is TRBV4-3, the J call TRBJ2-3; TRBD1 might be the D (6 bases). V was shortened by 3 bases and J by 8 bases, with 18 bases between the two germline ends. The CDR3 is 15 amino acids. CDR1 is LGHNA, CDR2 YSLEER, per germline. The CDR3 bases are TGCGCCAGCAGCCACACTTCTCGGGACACCAGTACGCAGTATTTT. It translates to CASSHTSRDTSTQYF.